This TCR beta chain was retrieved from a study of T cells after yellow fever vaccination. As regards this clonotype: Its antigen is undetermined.

In germline, CDR1 is SGHDT, CDR2 YYEEEE. V lost 4 bases to trimming and J lost 7 bases; unmatched junction nucleotides: 9. The CDR3 runs to 15 residues. Study observations and caveats: From the bulk population, abundant clonotypes could contaminate and appear within FACS-sorted repertoires. At approximately 96% for CD4 and approximately 88% for CD8, most primary-vaccination clones showed up again after the booster.

A process of 5'RACE template switching, which added a universal primer site and UMIs, was used to make TCR cDNA. TCRdb independently ran MiXCR on the 5' RACE reads; one entry per CDR3 protein. This sample yields approximately 300,000 distinct CDR3 sequences, of which roughly a tenth are seen a single time; under 4% belongs to the top ten. The gene calls are TRBV5-6 and TRBJ2-5, with 11 bases lining up with TRBD2. The source of this sequence is a man aged 18 to 29 who received the YFV17D yellow fever vaccine. Sequences were derived from CD4+ T cells sorted from PBMCs, sampled 45 days after the yellow fever booster vaccination. Written as DNA, the CDR3 is TGTGCCAGCAGCCTACTAGCGGGGGCCTTAGGGACCCAGTACTTC. Its translation is CASSLLAGALGTQYF.